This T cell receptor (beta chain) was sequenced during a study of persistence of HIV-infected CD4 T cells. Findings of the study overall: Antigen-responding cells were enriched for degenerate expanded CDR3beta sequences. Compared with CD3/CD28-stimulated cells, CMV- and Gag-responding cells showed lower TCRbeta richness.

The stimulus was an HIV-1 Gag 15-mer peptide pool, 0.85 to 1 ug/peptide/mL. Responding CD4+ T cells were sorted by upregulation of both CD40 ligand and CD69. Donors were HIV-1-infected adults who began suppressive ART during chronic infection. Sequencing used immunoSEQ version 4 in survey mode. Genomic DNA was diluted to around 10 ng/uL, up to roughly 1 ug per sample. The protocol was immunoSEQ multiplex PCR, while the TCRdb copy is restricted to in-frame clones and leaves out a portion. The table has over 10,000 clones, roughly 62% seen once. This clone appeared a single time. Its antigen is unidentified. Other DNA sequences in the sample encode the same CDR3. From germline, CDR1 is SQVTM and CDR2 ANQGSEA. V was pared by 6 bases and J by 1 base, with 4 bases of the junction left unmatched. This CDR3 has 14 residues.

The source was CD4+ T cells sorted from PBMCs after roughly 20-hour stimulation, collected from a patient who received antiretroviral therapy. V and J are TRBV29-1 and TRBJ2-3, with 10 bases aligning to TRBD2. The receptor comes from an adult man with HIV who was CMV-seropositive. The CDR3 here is CSVAGTSGTDTQYF. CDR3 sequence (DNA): TGCAGCGTCGCCGGGACTAGCGGCACAGATACGCAGTATTTT.